The text below deals with one TCR beta chain. The data derive from a study of patients and donors after allogeneic stem cell transplantation. TCRdb analysed the RT-PCR reads with MiXCR anew, one entry per CDR3 protein. In the table there are about 960,000 distinct CDR3 sequences, 15% to 20% of which are singletons. Germline V gene sequence: CDR1 SGHRS, CDR2 YFSETQ. The CDR3 has 15 amino acids. Trimming removed 3 bases from V and 6 bases from J, with 19 bases in between. The sequenced sample was blood, either unsorted or a sorted T cell fraction (not recorded which). The receptor's source is a human donor who was either an allogeneic HSCT recipient or a stem cell or donor lymphocyte infusion donor (not recorded which). It is not recorded whose cells these are; they may come from a transplant donor. V usage is TRBV5-1 and J usage is TRBJ2-7, with D possibly being TRBD2 (5 bases). The CDR3 nucleotides are TGCGCCAGCAGCTCGAAAGGGAGTTCAGCAGGCGAGCAGTACTTC. Its protein is CASSSKGSSAGEQYF.